This TCR beta chain originates from a study of blood T cell repertoires in COVID-19. TCRdb's table, derived via immunoSEQ multiplex PCR, lists solely in-frame clones and lacks some. This table holds 230,000 or so clones, roughly 80% found once. CDR1 and CDR2 (germline): LGHNA, YNFKEQ. The V and J ends lost 1 base and 10 bases respectively, with 17 bases between them. The CDR3 loop spans 16 amino acids. This sequence joins TRBV4-2 and TRBJ1-6, with D perhaps matching TRBD1 (5 bases). Sequencing was carried out using PBMCs or T cells enriched from blood (not recorded which). This receptor was taken from a man aged 50 to 59 who had recovered from COVID-19. For the CDR3, the DNA is TGTGCCAGCAGCCAAGCGAACCAGGGAATCGGCTCACCCCTCCACTTT. This gives the protein CASSQANQGIGSPLHF.